The next 16 T cell receptor beta chains were all read from a single sample in a study of early T cells in non-severe SARS-CoV-2 infection (dated by TCRdb to the early 2020s). Library preparation was by 5' RACE. The sequencer was a NextSeq 500. TCRdb handled the public reads itself, with Q25 trimming in fastp and clone calling in MiXCR, and kept productive beta chains. Rows merge per CDR3 protein into single entries with the most common DNA and genes. The sample contains tens of thousands of distinct CDR3 sequences, 8.7% of them found a single time. Around 3.6% of the sample is in the top ten clones. The sample was whole blood, taken at baseline. The origin of the receptors is an adult who was a healthcare worker with PCR-confirmed SARS-CoV-2 infection or an uninfected control (not recorded which).

This clonotype was seen at least ten times. The chain is built from TRBV20-1 and TRBJ1-1, with D possibly matching TRBD1 (5 bases). CDR3 length: 16 residues. Germline lookup yields CDR1 DFQATT and CDR2 SNEGSKA (reference sequence). Deletions cut 0 bases from V and 1 base from J, with 15 bases between. The CDR3 nucleotides read TGCAGTGCTAGAGATCGGGAGGGGTTGGGGAACACTGAAGCTTTCTTT. It specifies CSARDREGLGNTEAFF.

At least ten counts were recorded for this clonotype. This chain uses TRBV11-2 with TRBJ1-1, with a weak D call TRBD1 (6 bases). The CDR3 sequence is 15 residues long. Germline lookup yields CDR1 SGHAT and CDR2 FQNNGV. The V end lost 1 base, the J end lost 0 bases, and 9 bases lay between the germline ends. This CDR3 reads CASSLVRGVNTEAFF. The DNA for the CDR3 is TGTGCCAGCAGCTTAGTGAGGGGGGTGAACACTGAAGCTTTCTTT. Variable domain in full (rest from reference TRBV11-2 and TRBJ1-1): EAGVAQSPRYKIIEKRQSVAFWCNPISGHATLYWYQQILGQGPKLLIQFQNNGVVDDSQLPKDRFSAERLKGVDSTLKIQPAKLEDSAVYLCASSLVRGVNTEAFFGQGTRLTVV.

This chain joins TRBV7-9 and TRBJ2-1; 12 positions match TRBD2. Per germline, CDR1 SEHNR and CDR2 FQNEAQ (reference sequence). With 5 bases clipped from V and 5 bases from J, the junction kept 7 bases outside the gene matches. The CDR3 length is 16 residues. This chain's CDR3 is CASSPGLAGSNNEQFF. CDR3 DNA: TGTGCCAGCAGCCCAGGACTAGCGGGGAGCAACAATGAGCAGTTCTTC. The full variable domain, rest sourced from reference TRBV7-9 and TRBJ2-1, is DTGVSQNPRHKITKRGQNVTFRCDPISEHNRLYWYRQTLGQGPEFLTYFQNEAQLEKSRLLSDRFSAERPKGSFSTLEIQRTEQGDSAMYLCASSPGLAGSNNEQFFGPGTRLTVL.

This clonotype showed up just a few times. This chain uses TRBV2 with TRBJ2-5, with 9 bases identical to TRBD2. The CDR3 runs 17 residues. Looked up from germline, CDR1 is SNHLY and CDR2 is FYNNEI. The V and J ends lost 3 bases and 0 bases, in that order; junction bases with no gene match: 8. The CDR3 loop is CASSDGASGVYQETQYF. The CDR3 DNA reads as TGTGCCAGCAGTGACGGAGCTAGCGGGGTATACCAAGAGACCCAGTACTTC.

This clonotype has a handful of counts. The J gene is TRBJ1-3, the V gene TRBV7-3, with D tentatively TRBD1 (5 bases). The V end was cut by 3 bases, the J end by 2 bases, with 11 bases between. Germline V gene data show CDR1 as SGHTA and CDR2 as FQGTGA. The CDR3 has 15 amino acids. The CDR3 DNA is TGTGCCAGCAGCTTGGAGGCAGGGCCTGGAAACACCATATATTTT. Encoded protein: CASSLEAGPGNTIYF.

This clonotype was seen many times. The chain carries TRBV7-2 and TRBJ2-1; D is unresolved. V lost 6 bases and J 4 bases, leaving 13 bases between the germline ends. The CDR3 is 14 residues long. Looked up from germline, CDR1 is SGHTA and CDR2 is FQGNSA. The CDR3 sequence: CASRQYGAYNEQFF. The CDR3 nucleotides are TGTGCCAGCAGGCAGTACGGAGCGTACAATGAGCAGTTCTTC.

V and J are TRBV11-2 and TRBJ2-5; D not certain. Germline CDR1 reads SGHAT; CDR2 reads FQNNGV. Deletions cut 5 bases from V and 8 bases from J, with 12 bases between. This CDR3 has 12 residues. The CDR3 coding sequence is TGTGCCAGCAGCCCAGAGGTGGGAACCCAGTACTTC. Protein product: CASSPEVGTQYF. The full variable domain, in which reference TRBV11-2 and TRBJ2-5 provide the parts outside the CDR3, is EAGVAQSPRYKIIEKRQSVAFWCNPISGHATLYWYQQILGQGPKLLIQFQNNGVVDDSQLPKDRFSAERLKGVDSTLKIQPAKLEDSAVYLCASSPEVGTQYFGPGTRLLVL.

This sequence joins TRBV2 and TRBJ2-5, with D unresolved. CDR1 and CDR2 from the germline V gene are SNHLY and FYNNEI. The length of the CDR3 is 13 residues. V lost 8 bases to trimming and J lost 3 bases, with 13 bases between them. The CDR3 DNA follows: TGTGCCAGCTATCGGGCCTGGGAAGAGACCCAGTACTTC. Protein sequence: CASYRAWEETQYF. Drawing the rest from reference TRBV2 and TRBJ2-5, the complete variable domain is EPEVTQTPSHQVTQMGQEVILRCVPISNHLYFYWYRQILGQKVEFLVSFYNNEISEKSEIFDDQFSVERPDGSNFTLKIRSTKLEDSAMYFCASYRAWEETQYFGPGTRLLVL.

The CDR3 coding sequence is TGTGCCAGCAGCTTAGCAGTGACAGGGATGAGGGCCTACGAGCAGTACTTC. Protein product: CASSLAVTGMRAYEQYF. The rearrangement uses TRBV11-2 and TRBJ2-7, with TRBD1 matching over 7 bases. V lost 1 base, J lost 2 bases, and 11 bases stayed unmatched. In germline, CDR1 is SGHAT, CDR2 FQNNGV. This CDR3 spans 17 amino acids.

V gene TRBV28 combines with J gene TRBJ2-1, with 9 positions matching TRBD2. With 4 bases clipped from V and 0 bases from J, the junction kept 7 bases outside the gene matches. This CDR3 has 17 residues. Germline CDR1 is MDHEN and CDR2 is SYDVKM. CDR3 DNA sequence: TGTGCCAGCAGTTCCTACCTAGCGGGATACTCCTACAATGAGCAGTTCTTC. This sequence encodes CASSSYLAGYSYNEQFF.

This clonotype was seen many times. This chain links TRBV24-1 with TRBJ1-5, with TRBD1 matching 8 bases. Germline lookup yields CDR1 KGHDR and CDR2 SFDVKD. V shed 4 bases and J 2 bases; nucleotides not matched to a gene: 21. The CDR3 extends over 21 amino acids. The CDR3 DNA is TGTGCCACCAGTGACAGATCAAGACAGGGGACTATTACTGAAGGCAATCAGCCCCAGCATTTT. This codes for CATSDRSRQGTITEGNQPQHF.

This chain links TRBV6-2 or TRBV6-3 with TRBJ2-1; a possible D gene is TRBD2 (6 bases). Germline assignment: CDR1 MNHEY and CDR2 SVGEGT. V dropped 3 bases and J dropped 7 bases, with 19 bases sitting between them. There are 16 residues in the CDR3. The CDR3 bases are TGTGCCAGCAGTTATAGGGGACTCTTCCTAGGAAATGAGCAGTTCTTC. Amino acid sequence: CASSYRGLFLGNEQFF.

This clonotype was seen repeatedly, ten times or more. The chain employs TRBV30 and TRBJ2-2; 7 bases fit TRBD2. This CDR3 is 15 amino acids long. V gave up 3 bases and J gave up 0 bases; unmatched junction bases: 4. Germline CDR1 GTSNPN, CDR2 SVGIG (reference sequence). DNA of the CDR3: TGTGCCTGGAGGGTGGCGGGGGCGAACACCGGGGAGCTGTTTTTT. This translates into CAWRVAGANTGELFF.

The rearrangement uses TRBV19 and TRBJ1-6; 7 positions match TRBD1. Germline assignment: CDR1 LNHDA and CDR2 SQIVND (reference sequence). This CDR3 is built from 16 residues. The ends lost 5 bases at V and 7 bases at J; junction bases unmatched: 11. The DNA of the CDR3 is TGTGCCAGTAGTTCAGGGACAGCGGGGAGGAATTCACCCCTCCACTTT. Protein product: CASSSGTAGRNSPLHF.

The chain has TRBV27 and TRBJ2-7, with 7 bases that match TRBD2. Unmatched junction bases numbered 10, after V lost 4 bases and J lost 1 base. The CDR3 runs to 16 residues. Germline lookup yields CDR1 MNHEY and CDR2 SMNVEV (reference sequence). The CDR3 DNA reads TGTGCCAGCAGTTCGTCTAGCGCGGGAGTATCCTACGAGCAGTACTTC. This codes for CASSSSSAGVSYEQYF.

Only a few counts were recorded for this clonotype. This chain connects TRBV10-3 to TRBJ1-4, with 9 bases lining up with TRBD1. Germline-derived CDR1 and CDR2 are ENHRY and SYGVKD. With 10 bases clipped from V and 6 bases from J, the junction kept 3 bases outside the gene matches. This CDR3 comprises 12 residues. CDR3 region: CATRQGDEKLFF. Written as DNA, the CDR3 is TGTGCCACCAGACAGGGGGATGAAAAACTGTTTTTT.